A selection of T cell receptor beta chains follows, all from one sample in a study of blood T cell repertoires in COVID-19. Profiling relied on immunoSEQ multiplex PCR, and the TCRdb table lists in-frame clones only, not all of them. The repertoire holds about 140,000 clones, with 70% to 90% as singletons. Specimen: peripheral blood. These receptors were collected from a human donor in a cohort sampled during active COVID-19. CDR3s include the opening cysteine and the closing phenylalanine or tryptophan. The D gene is left open where the match is weak. Not all rows give a size; the values are once, few, many and, for expanded clones, a class.

V gene	clone size	D gene	J gene	CDR3 protein	CDR3 DNA
TRBV10-3	few	TRBD2	TRBJ2-7	CATERELLHEQYF	TGTGCCACCGAGCGGGAGTTACTCCACGAGCAGTACTTC
TRBV19	.	.	TRBJ2-6	CASSLRRRSPGANVLTF	TGTGCCAGTAGTTTGAGGAGGAGGAGCCCTGGGGCCAACGTCCTGACTTTC
TRBV11-2	.	TRBD2	TRBJ2-5	CASSPMGGSLETQYF	TGTGCCAGCAGCCCAATGGGCGGGAGCTTAGAGACCCAGTACTTC
TRBV5-1	.	.	TRBJ1-4	CASSDQGLNEKLFF	TGCGCCAGCAGCGACCAGGGCCTGAATGAAAAACTGTTTTTT
TRBV28	.	TRBD2	TRBJ2-3	CASSSRGLARGADTQYF	TGTGCCAGCAGTTCAAGGGGACTAGCTAGGGGGGCAGATACGCAGTATTTT
TRBV2	.	.	TRBJ2-5	CASSLTLQGDRETQYF	TGTGCCAGCAGTCTCACGTTACAGGGTGATCGAGAGACCCAGTACTTC
TRBV11-1	.	.	TRBJ2-1	CASSLASSELYNEQFF	TGTGCCAGCAGCTTAGCGTCTAGCGAGCTCTACAATGAGCAGTTCTTC
TRBV4-1	.	TRBD2	TRBJ2-5	CASSLGTSGIQETQYF	TGCGCCAGCAGCCTTGGGACTAGCGGGATTCAAGAGACCCAGTACTTC
TRBV5-6	.	TRBD1	TRBJ2-7	CASSRWTGGIYEQYF	TGTGCCAGCAGCCGATGGACAGGGGGCATCTACGAGCAGTACTTC
TRBV5-1	.	TRBD2	TRBJ2-7	CASSWTTSGGGSYEQYF	TGCGCCAGCAGCTGGACGACTAGCGGAGGAGGGTCCTACGAGCAGTACTTC
TRBV11-2	.	TRBD2	TRBJ2-4	CASSLESRAGRVWAKNIQYF	TGTGCCAGCAGCTTAGAATCGAGGGCAGGGAGGGTATGGGCCAAAAACATTCAGTACTTC
TRBV2	.	.	TRBJ2-2	CASSSREATGELFF	TGTGCCAGCAGTTCCCGGGAAGCTACCGGGGAGCTGTTTTTT
TRBV7-2	.	.	TRBJ1-2	CASSLAPGINYGYTF	TGTGCCAGCAGCTTAGCCCCCGGGATTAACTATGGCTACACCTTC
TRBV19	.	TRBD1	TRBJ2-5	CASSIRTGGETQYF	TGTGCCAGTAGTATTCGGACAGGGGGGGAGACCCAGTACTTC
TRBV4-1	few	.	TRBJ1-2	CASSQESGDNYGYTF	TGCGCCAGCAGCCAAGAGTCAGGGGATAACTATGGCTACACCTTC
TRBV27	.	.	TRBJ2-7	CASSFGPGGPISYEQYF	.
TRBV30	.	.	TRBJ1-4	CAWSPPGTHKEKLFF	TGTGCCTGGAGTCCCCCCGGGACACACAAAGAAAAACTGTTTTTT
TRBV11-2	.	TRBD2	TRBJ2-7	CASSRARTRGSYEQYF	TGTGCCAGCAGTCGGGCCCGGACTAGGGGCTCCTACGAGCAGTACTTC
TRBV27	.	.	TRBJ2-5	CASSTRDSIQETQYF	TGTGCCAGCAGTACTCGGGACTCCATCCAAGAGACCCAGTACTTC
TRBV24-1	.	.	TRBJ2-3	CATSDEIGTDTQYF	TGTGCCACCAGTGATGAAATAGGCACAGATACGCAGTATTTT
TRBV18	.	.	TRBJ2-3	CASSPQGADTQYF	TGTGCCAGCTCACCACAGGGGGCAGATACGCAGTATTTT
TRBV7-3	once	.	TRBJ2-3	CASSLTYQGLSTDTQYF	TGTGCCAGCAGCTTAACGTATCAGGGGTTGAGCACAGATACGCAGTATTTT
TRBV28	.	TRBD2	TRBJ2-3	CASSLAGGRGTDTQYF	TGTGCCAGCAGCCTAGCGGGGGGGCGCGGCACAGATACGCAGTATTTT
TRBV2	few	.	TRBJ2-1	CASSEALTATYNEQFF	TGTGCCAGCAGTGAAGCGCTTACAGCTACCTACAATGAGCAGTTCTTC
TRBV29-1	.	.	TRBJ1-2	CSVTLEGYGYTF	TGCAGCGTCACCTTGGAGGGCTATGGCTACACCTTC
TRBV3-1/TRBV3-2	few	TRBD1	TRBJ1-3	CASSQGQGSGNTIYF	TGTGCCAGCAGCCAAGGACAGGGCTCTGGAAACACCATATATTTT
TRBV3-1/TRBV3-2	.	TRBD1	TRBJ2-2	CASSPRTGGEDTGELFF	TGTGCCAGCAGCCCAAGGACAGGGGGCGAGGACACCGGGGAGCTGTTTTTT
TRBV7-9	.	TRBD1	TRBJ2-4	CASSLGTGGPFNIQYF	TGTGCCAGCAGCTTAGGCACAGGGGGTCCCTTTAACATTCAGTACTTC